Listed here are 29 T cell receptor beta chains from one sample, sequenced in a study of breast tumors, draining lymph nodes, adjacent tissues. Breast cancer patients provided tissue from their axillary draining lymph nodes. TCRdb independently ran MiXCR on the multiplex PCR reads; one entry per CDR3 protein. Of approximately 250,000 distinct CDR3 sequences in the sample, less than 45% were seen once. The material sequenced was axillary lymph node tissue. Receptors originate from a female donor with breast cancer. Some clones in this sample may be carry-over from other donors' samples.

At least ten counts were recorded for this clonotype. The J gene is TRBJ2-1, the V gene TRBV5-1; 8 bases are shared with TRBD2. This CDR3 spans 17 amino acids. CDR1 and CDR2 (germline): SGHRS, YFSETQ. The V and J ends lost 1 base and 3 bases, in that order; junction bases with no gene match: 9. In DNA, the CDR3 is TGCGCCAGCAGCTTGCCACTACTAGCGGAGCTCTACAATGAGCAGTTCTTC. Its translation is CASSLPLLAELYNEQFF.

The chain carries TRBV20-1 and TRBJ2-3; 8 nucleotides align to TRBD2. Germline loops: CDR1 DFQATT, CDR2 SNEGSKA (reference sequence). J gave up 0 bases and V 6 bases, and 8 bases lay outside the gene matches. CDR3 size: 15 residues. The CDR3 sequence: CSAMRTSSSTDTQYF. The CDR3 DNA reads as TGCAGTGCCATGCGGACTAGCAGTAGCACAGATACGCAGTATTTT.

This chain joins TRBV7-2 and TRBJ1-1, with 7 bases that match TRBD1. The germline CDR1 and CDR2 sequences are SGHTA and FQGNSA. The CDR3 has 15 amino acids. V gave up 4 bases and J gave up 5 bases; unmatched junction bases: 10. The CDR3 sequence: CASSSSGRGGTEAFF. The CDR3 DNA sequence: TGTGCCAGCAGCTCCTCGGGCAGGGGGGGGACTGAAGCTTTCTTT. The complete variable domain, with remaining parts taken from reference TRBV7-2 and TRBJ1-1, reads GAGVSQSPSNKVTEKGKDVELRCDPISGHTALYWYRQSLGQGLEFLIYFQGNSAPDKSGLPSDRFSAERTGGSVSTLTIQRTQQEDSAVYLCASSSSGRGGTEAFFGQGTRLTVV.

This clonotype was picked up many times. The chain links TRBV4-1 to TRBJ1-3; 7 nucleotides line up with TRBD1. Germline trimming cut 0 bases from V and 8 bases from J; bases unmatched to any gene: 7. The CDR3 extends over 15 amino acids. The germline CDR1 and CDR2 sequences are MGHRA and YSYEKL. The CDR3 DNA follows: TGCGCCAGCAGCCAAGATGACAGGGCAGGTTACACCATATATTTT. Translating it yields CASSQDDRAGYTIYF.

This clonotype showed up many times. V and J are TRBV5-1 and TRBJ1-2; D call uncertain. The CDR3 is 12 residues long. V gave up 0 bases and J gave up 7 bases, with 7 bases separating them. Germline CDR1 SGHRS, CDR2 YFSETQ. CDR3 in amino acids: CASSLVGVGYTF. The DNA for the CDR3 is TGCGCCAGCAGCTTGGTTGGGGTTGGCTACACCTTC.

This clonotype was observed at least ten times. V and J are TRBV4-3 and TRBJ2-1; weak D call: TRBD1 (5 bases). V dropped 1 base and J dropped 4 bases, with 8 bases sitting between them. Germline assignment: CDR1 LGHNA and CDR2 YSLEER. There are 14 residues in the CDR3. The CDR3 loop reads CASSQGQSYNEQFF. DNA for the CDR3: TGCGCCAGCAGCCAAGGACAGTCTTACAATGAGCAGTTCTTC.

This clonotype was seen at least ten times. The gene calls are TRBV19 and TRBJ1-2; D unclear. The CDR3 extends over 13 amino acids. Trimming took 6 bases from V and 8 from J, leaving 16 bases between them. The germline V gene has CDR1 LNHDA and CDR2 SQIVND (reference sequence). CDR3 nucleotides: TGTGCCAGTAGAGGTCGTGACGCCGCAGGCTACACCTTC. Translation: CASRGRDAAGYTF.

In its sample, this clonotype was seen many times. This chain uses TRBV24-1 with TRBJ2-1; D gene uncertain. Trimming took off 7 bases at V and 8 bases at J, with 20 bases between the two ends. Germline values: CDR1 KGHDR, CDR2 SFDVKD. The CDR3 contains 15 residues. The CDR3: CATSPQESYSHEQFF. In DNA form, the CDR3 reads TGTGCCACCAGCCCCCAAGAGAGTTATTCACATGAGCAGTTCTTC.

This clonotype has just a few counts. The CDR3 does not close with the conserved phenylalanine or tryptophan, likely indicating a read error. The limits of the CDR3 on the DNA are not certain, so only TCRdb's listed CDR3 is given. This chain links TRBV7-9 with TRBJ2-5; TRBD1, the D gene given by the table, was not confirmed from the DNA. Germline values: CDR1 SEHNR, CDR2 FQNEAQ (reference sequence). The CDR3 comprises 8 residues, both ends counted. CDR3: CASSSDRT.

To note about this clonotype: An end of the junction differs from the germline gene, which may be a read error. V usage is TRBV7-9 and J usage is TRBJ2-1, with a possible D match to TRBD2 (5 bases). The germline CDR1 and CDR2 sequences are SEHNR and FQNEAQ (reference sequence). This CDR3 comprises 15 residues. As DNA, the CDR3 is TGTGCCAGCAGCTTAACGGGTGGAGGCTACAATGAGCAGTCCTTC. Amino acids: CASSLTGGGYNEQSF.

The J gene is TRBJ2-7, the V gene TRBV10-3; 10 bases line up with TRBD1. CDR1 is ENHRY and CDR2 is SYGVKD in the germline V gene. This CDR3 spans 14 amino acids. The ends lost 6 bases at V and 1 base at J; junction bases unmatched: 3. CDR3 DNA sequence: TGTGCCATCAGGACAGGGGGCCTGTCCTACGAGCAGTACTTC. It translates to CAIRTGGLSYEQYF.

Concerning this clonotype: A read error may produce the germline difference seen at one junction end. The J gene is TRBJ1-4, the V gene TRBV2; perhaps TRBD1 as D (5 bases). Per germline, CDR1 SNHLY and CDR2 FYNNEI. This CDR3 spans 17 amino acids. As DNA, the CDR3 is TGTGCCATCGCGGCCTCAGGGCTAAATATGCCTAATGAAAAACTGTTCTTT. Translated, it gives CAIAASGLNMPNEKLFF.

Remarks on this clonotype: Mismatch with germline at one junction end may stem from a read error. This sequence joins TRBV4-1 and TRBJ1-2, with 9 bases fitting TRBD1. CDR1 is MGHRA, CDR2 YSYEKL, per germline. This CDR3 contains 16 residues. CDR3 in amino acids: CASRSHRRDREGGYTF. DNA of the CDR3: TGTGCCAGCAGGAGCCATAGACGGGACAGGGAGGGTGGCTACACCTTC.

This clonotype has more than one count but fewer than ten. The chain links TRBV12-3 or TRBV12-4 to TRBJ1-1; no firm D call. This CDR3 contains 13 residues. Between the trimmed V and J ends, which lost 6 bases and 0 bases, there was a span of 8 bases. This CDR3 is CASSKILNTEAFF. The CDR3 DNA is TGTGCCAGCAGCAAAATTTTGAACACTGAAGCTTTCTTT.

The chain combines TRBV28 with TRBJ1-1, with D tentatively TRBD1 (5 bases). This CDR3 contains 14 residues. The V end was cut by 3 bases, the J end by 5 bases, with 13 bases between. Germline CDR1 and CDR2: MDHEN and SYDVKM. The CDR3 sequence: CASSFPAGRTEAFF. For the CDR3, the DNA is TGTGCCAGCAGTTTCCCGGCAGGGAGGACTGAAGCTTTCTTT.

This clonotype was found a few times. The V call is TRBV24-1, the J call TRBJ1-1, with D hard to call. The germline V gene encodes CDR1 KGHDR and CDR2 SFDVKD. The CDR3 is 13 amino acids. V was pared by 7 bases and J by 6 bases, with 14 bases between. CDR3 region: CATRGAKGPEAFF. In DNA, the CDR3 is TGTGCCACCAGGGGCGCGAAGGGCCCTGAAGCTTTCTTT.

This clonotype was observed many times. CDR3 DNA: TGTGCCAGCAGTGCCCAGGCCCCCTACGAGCAGTACTTC. Its translation is CASSAQAPYEQYF. This rearrangement joins TRBV6-4 to TRBJ2-7; D remains unclear. The V and J ends lost 4 bases and 2 bases respectively, with 9 bases between them. The CDR3 sequence is 13 residues long. Germline V gene data show CDR1 as MRHNA and CDR2 as SNTAGT.

Comments on this clonotype: A much more abundant neighbour one base away suggests this may be a read error. The J gene is TRBJ2-7, the V gene TRBV11-2; D is possibly TRBD1 (6 bases). CDR1 and CDR2 from the germline V gene are SGHAT and FQNNGV. The CDR3 length is 14 residues. The CDR3 nucleotides are TGTGTCAGCAGCCCCGGGACATCCTTTTGGGAGCAGTACTTC. Amino acid sequence: CVSSPGTSFWEQYF.

This clonotype appeared many times. The V call is TRBV5-6, the J call TRBJ2-7; D ambiguous. This CDR3 spans 12 amino acids. Germline V gene data show CDR1 as SGHDT and CDR2 as YYEEEE. V was clipped by 2 bases and J by 3 bases, with 6 bases between them. CDR3 sequence (DNA): TGTGCCAGCAGCTTCGCAGTCTACGAGCAGTACTTC. It encodes CASSFAVYEQYF.

The J gene is TRBJ2-3, the V gene TRBV18, with D perhaps TRBD2 (6 bases). The germline V gene encodes CDR1 KGHSH and CDR2 LQKENI. The CDR3 length is 15 residues. V shed 3 bases and J shed 1 base, with 11 bases lying between them. The CDR3 here is CASSPGGARTDTQYF. The CDR3 DNA sequence: TGTGCCAGCTCACCGGGCGGGGCACGCACAGATACGCAGTATTTT.

The rearrangement links TRBV5-1 to TRBJ2-2; 11 bases map to TRBD2. Germline loops: CDR1 SGHRS, CDR2 YFSETQ. The CDR3 has 16 amino acids. The trim removed 3 bases at V and 7 bases at J, leaving 8 bases unmatched. The DNA for the CDR3 is TGCGCCAGCAGCTACACTTTTAGCGGGAGGGTCGGGGAGCTGTTTTTT. Residues: CASSYTFSGRVGELFF.

In this sample, this clonotype turned up a few times. The V call is TRBV12-5, the J call TRBJ2-1; TRBD2 agrees at 7 bases. The V and J ends lost 9 bases and 2 bases, in that order; junction bases with no gene match: 10. Germline V CDR1 and CDR2: LGHNT, FRNRAP. The CDR3 covers 15 residues. CDR3 amino acids: CARDPRGGTYNEQFF. The CDR3, as DNA: TGTGCTAGAGATCCACGCGGGGGAACCTACAATGAGCAGTTCTTC.

On this clonotype: This could be a read error, since a much larger clone is one nucleotide away. The chain employs TRBV6-5 and TRBJ2-1; D gene unclear. CDR1 and CDR2 (germline): MNHEY, SVGAGI. The CDR3 sequence is 14 residues long. Here the CDR3 reads CDSSSSRVNDEQFF. Written as DNA, the CDR3 is TGTGACAGCAGTTCCTCAAGGGTTAATGATGAGCAGTTCTTC.

The chain combines TRBV2 with TRBJ1-6; D not certain. V shed 6 bases and J shed 9 bases, with 24 bases lying between them. Germline values: CDR1 SNHLY, CDR2 FYNNEI. The CDR3 runs to 17 residues. DNA for the CDR3: TGTGCCAGCAGACCCCCGGTCTATGGCTACCTTGGTTCACCCCTCCACTTT. Amino acids: CASRPPVYGYLGSPLHF.

This clonotype was counted at least ten times. The chain joins TRBV14 to TRBJ2-5; D may correspond to TRBD1 or TRBD2 (6 bases each). Germline-derived CDR1 and CDR2 are SGHDN and FVKESK. Trimming removed 0 bases from V and 4 bases from J, with 15 bases in between. The CDR3 has 16 amino acids. CDR3 sequence reads: CASSQDKGGGRETQYF. CDR3 DNA: TGTGCCAGCAGCCAAGATAAGGGGGGCGGAAGAGAGACCCAGTACTTC.

The J gene is TRBJ2-7, the V gene TRBV28; D is perhaps TRBD1 or TRBD2 (5 bases each). Germline CDR1 reads MDHEN; CDR2 reads SYDVKM. V lost 2 bases and J 3 bases, leaving 14 bases between the germline ends. The CDR3 is 15 residues long. CDR3 bases: TGTGCCAGCAGTTTACCCGGGACCCAGGGCTACGAGCAGTACTTC. Amino acid sequence: CASSLPGTQGYEQYF.

The chain uses TRBV10-3 and TRBJ2-5; D gene uncertain. The CDR3 is 13 amino acids. CDR1 and CDR2 from the germline V gene are ENHRY and SYGVKD. The V gene lost 7 bases and the J gene lost 0 bases, with 9 bases spanning the gap. CDR3 nucleotides: TGTGCCATCAAAGAGAGAGACCAAGAGACCCAGTACTTC. The encoded protein is CAIKERDQETQYF.

Concerning this clonotype itself: A much more abundant neighbour one base away suggests this may be a read error. The chain has TRBV5-6 and TRBJ1-2; a weak D match, TRBD1 (5 bases). CDR1 is SGHDT, CDR2 YYEEEE, per germline. The CDR3 has 13 amino acids. Trimming removed 1 base at V and 5 bases at J, with 9 bases between. CDR3 DNA sequence: TGTGCCAGCAGCTTGACGCGGGGGTATGGCTACACCTTC. Translation: CASSLTRGYGYTF.

There are many counts of this clonotype. This sequence joins TRBV20-1 and TRBJ1-2, with 9 bases fitting TRBD1. This CDR3 is built from 13 residues. CDR1 is DFQATT, CDR2 SNEGSKA, per germline (reference sequence). J gave up 7 bases and V 4 bases, and 7 bases lay outside the gene matches. This chain's CDR3 is CSATGDRDRGYTF. The CDR3 bases are TGCAGTGCTACCGGGGACAGGGACCGTGGCTACACCTTC.